This T cell receptor beta chain was sequenced for a study of T cells in Graves' hyperthyroidism and ophthalmopathy (dated by TCRdb to the late 2010s). Broadly, across the study: Peripheral blood samples were taken at the time of initial diagnosis, prior to any treatment. Prospective prediction of ophthalmopathy was tested in an independent validation cohort consisting of fewer than 20 hyperthyroidism patients and some 15 patients who later progressed to ophthalmopathy. TCR Vbeta CDR3 sequencing of 130 to 150 peripheral blood samples (approximately 44 ophthalmopathy, some 75 hyperthyroidism and roughly 17 progressor patients) is reported in the paper. Once sampling was done, hyperthyroidism patients were given methimazole at a starting dose of 30 mg daily, whereas ophthalmopathy patients were given high-dose intravenous methylprednisolone. For training and testing, the 100 or so patients in the discovery cohort were randomly divided in a 7:3 ratio. In addition, the study compared T-cell repertoires in thyroid tissue and in blood from six Graves' hyperthyroidism patients. A discovery cohort of around 98 patients, roughly 40 with Graves' ophthalmopathy and under 60 with stable Graves' hyperthyroidism, was used to find distinguishing TCR V-J signatures. Points the paper makes about the study in general: A model built on a 13 V-J signature distinguished ophthalmopathy from stable hyperthyroidism, reaching roughly 88% sensitivity and about 81% specificity in cross-validation and 80%/75% in testing. Sample size was not statistically predetermined, and blinding of investigators to group allocation was not performed. Blood samples also contained most of the expanded thyroid clonotypes (frequency above 0.001), which suggests that blood repertoires may reflect thyroid immune responses. In validation, the model predicted progression to ophthalmopathy a median of approximately 6.3 months before onset, with about 70% sensitivity and roughly 72% specificity.

The TCR beta CDR3 regions were amplified from the RNA transcripts. The TCR CDR3 was subjected to a first round of RT-PCR using the HTBI primer set and the Qiagen OneStep RT-PCR kit. The libraries were constructed in a second round of multiplex PCR and then size-selected and purified. Sequencing of the libraries was done on an Illumina HiSeq2000 using paired-end 100 bp reads. Under the source paper's analysis protocol: Raw data were processed with SOAPnuke, discarding reads with adapters, uncalled bases, mean Phred below 15, or no exact constant-primer or identifier match. COPE v1.2.5 was used to merge high-quality paired reads, and clonotypes were defined as unique nucleotide sequences. Clonotypes were aligned to IMGT TRBV, TRBD and TRBJ reference segments using MiTCR v1.1. Analysis was restricted to V-J combinations with a frequency above 0.0001, which covered roughly 99% of repertoires. The TCS score was defined as the ratio of F50 (clonal expansion) to E x V (chaos), calculated using BLOSUM62-based TCRdist between CDR3 peptides within each V-J. Welch's t-statistics and random forest reduced fewer than 600 V-J features to 13, which were used in a naive Bayes classifier (R e1071). In-frame beta chains were kept once TCRdb had trimmed the public reads at Q25 with fastp and called clones with MiXCR. Records with the same CDR3 protein are collapsed into one entry carrying the most frequent genes and DNA. In this record, the V and J calls reflect TCRdb's handling and not the investigators' own analysis. Here the sample has 350,000 or so distinct CDR3 sequences; around a sixth occur a single time. The top ten clonotypes cover around 50% of the sample.

A patient counted as having stable Graves' hyperthyroidism if no progression to ophthalmopathy occurred over 18 months of follow-up. Hyperthyroidism patients were newly diagnosed, had a disease duration of under 2 months, and were aged 18 to 65 years. Exclusion was applied to patients with uncontrolled infections, other autoimmune diseases, pregnancy or lactation. Diagnoses relied on clinical symptoms, serum thyroxine and TRAb, thyroid ultrasound and orbital computed tomography. PBMCs were separated from about 10 ml of fresh peripheral blood using Ficoll-Paque density gradient centrifugation. Total RNA was extracted with Trizol reagent, and quality was checked on an Agilent 2100 Bioanalyzer. CDR3 length: 15 amino acids, cysteine to phenylalanine. Of the read, only the CDR3 DNA is kept; its 45 bases are in frame from base 1. V loses 3 bases of germline sequence and J loses 6 bases, and the interval between the two ends is 19 bases. The germline V gene (reference sequence) sets CDR1 to DFQATT and CDR2 to SNEGSKA.

A note on this clonotype: Its antigen is not yet known. No clone much larger than this one lies a single base away; base qualities are absent.

The receptor chain draws on TRBV20-1 and TRBJ2-3; the D segment could be TRBD2, given 5 matching bases. The sample comprised blood. The clonotype comes from a woman aged 45 to 65 with Graves' hyperthyroidism. The DNA is as follows: TGCAGTGCTAGCGAAGCGGAAGCGGCCTCCGATACGCAGTATTTT. It translates as CSASEAEAASDTQYF.